There are many counts of the clone carrying this T cell receptor (beta chain). Its antigen is not known. V shed 6 bases and J 11 bases; nucleotides not matched to a gene: 18. The CDR3 contains 17 residues. Per germline, CDR1 LGHDT and CDR2 YNNKEL (reference sequence). The record originates from a study of neurological immune-mediated disorders. Broader study findings: The multiple sclerosis repertoire cluster was not associated with any clinical or MRI feature.

TCRdb re-called the 5' RACE reads with MiXCR, one entry per CDR3 protein. The sample has tens of thousands of distinct CDR3 sequences, around 4.6% seen once. The TCR sequence derives from a woman in her 30s with multiple sclerosis. The chain links TRBV3-1 to TRBJ1-6; TRBD1 matches 8 bases. Sequencing was performed on PBMCs. In DNA, the CDR3 is TGTGCCAGCAGTTCGACCTCCGGGACAGGCGTTTCGGCACCCCTCCACTTT. Its translation is CASSSTSGTGVSAPLHF. The full variable domain, with the rest looked up from reference TRBV3-1 and TRBJ1-6, is DTAVSQTPKYLVTQMGNDKSIKCEQNLGHDTMYWYKQDSKKFLKIMFSYNNKELIINETVPNRFSPKSPDKAHLNLHINSLELGDSAVYFCASSSTSGTGVSAPLHFGNGTRLTVT.